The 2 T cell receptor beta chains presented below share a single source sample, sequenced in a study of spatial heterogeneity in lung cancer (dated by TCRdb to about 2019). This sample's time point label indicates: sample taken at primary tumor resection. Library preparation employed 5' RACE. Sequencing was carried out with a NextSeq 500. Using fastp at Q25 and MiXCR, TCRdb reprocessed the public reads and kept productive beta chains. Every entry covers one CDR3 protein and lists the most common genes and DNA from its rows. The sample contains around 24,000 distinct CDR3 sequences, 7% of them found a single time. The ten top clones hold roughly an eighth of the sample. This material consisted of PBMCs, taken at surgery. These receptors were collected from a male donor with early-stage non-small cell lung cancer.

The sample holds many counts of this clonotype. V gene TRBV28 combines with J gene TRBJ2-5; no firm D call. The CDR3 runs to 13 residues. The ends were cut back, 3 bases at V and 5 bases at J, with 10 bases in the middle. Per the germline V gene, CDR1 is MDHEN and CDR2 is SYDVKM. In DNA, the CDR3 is TGTGCCAGCAGTTTTGGTATGTCGGAGACCCAGTACTTC. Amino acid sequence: CASSFGMSETQYF.

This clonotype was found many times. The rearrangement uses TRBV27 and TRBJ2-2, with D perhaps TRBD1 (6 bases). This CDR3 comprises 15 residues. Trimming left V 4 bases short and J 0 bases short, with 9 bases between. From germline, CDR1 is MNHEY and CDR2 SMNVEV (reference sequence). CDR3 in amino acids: CASSSDSANTGELFF. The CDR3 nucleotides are TGTGCCAGCAGTTCGGACAGTGCGAACACCGGGGAGCTGTTTTTT.